These 4 T cell receptor beta chains were sequenced from one sample in a study of blood T cell repertoires in COVID-19. TCRdb keeps only in-frame clones here, not all; method: immunoSEQ multiplex PCR. Here the sample spans roughly 350,000 clones, about nine tenths being singletons. Sequenced: peripheral blood. These receptors all come from a woman in her 70s with COVID-19, enrolled during active disease.

This chain joins TRBV6-5 and TRBJ1-1; D gene unclear. The CDR3 contains 13 residues. V lost 6 bases, J lost 3 bases, and 11 bases lay in between. Germline-derived CDR1 and CDR2 are MNHEY and SVGAGI. The CDR3 DNA sequence: TGTGCCAGCAGCCCGGGGAGAGACACTGAAGCTTTCTTT. Protein sequence: CASSPGRDTEAFF.

The chain uses TRBV14 and TRBJ2-7; the match to TRBD1 covers 9 bases. The CDR3 is made up of 14 amino acids. The ends lost 4 bases at V and 5 bases at J; junction bases unmatched: 6. Germline loops: CDR1 SGHDN, CDR2 FVKESK. The CDR3 coding sequence is TGTGCCAGCAGCCGAAACAGGGGGCTGAACGAGCAGTACTTC. As protein: CASSRNRGLNEQYF. The full variable domain, in which reference TRBV14 and TRBJ2-7 provide the parts outside the CDR3, is EAGVTQFPSHSVIEKGQTVTLRCDPISGHDNLYWYRRVMGKEIKFLLHFVKESKQDESGMPNNRFLAERTGGTYSTLKVQPAELEDSGVYFCASSRNRGLNEQYFGPGTRLTVT.

The CDR3 region has the DNA TGTGCCAGCAGTTTACCCGGGGTTACCTACAATGAGCAGTTCTTC. Protein product: CASSLPGVTYNEQFF. The chain couples TRBV27 to TRBJ2-1; D may be TRBD2 (5 bases). CDR3 length equals 15 residues. The germline V and J ends were trimmed by 2 bases and 2 bases, with 10 bases remaining between them. Germline V gene data show CDR1 as MNHEY and CDR2 as SMNVEV (reference sequence).

J is TRBJ2-1 and V is TRBV18; D remains unclear. CDR1 and CDR2 from the germline V gene are KGHSH and LQKENI. The CDR3 is 15 amino acids. V was pared by 0 bases and J by 7 bases, with 13 bases between. CDR3 nucleotides: TGTGCCAGCTCACCACCGGTTCAGGTGAGAAATGAGCAGTTCTTC. This translates into CASSPPVQVRNEQFF.